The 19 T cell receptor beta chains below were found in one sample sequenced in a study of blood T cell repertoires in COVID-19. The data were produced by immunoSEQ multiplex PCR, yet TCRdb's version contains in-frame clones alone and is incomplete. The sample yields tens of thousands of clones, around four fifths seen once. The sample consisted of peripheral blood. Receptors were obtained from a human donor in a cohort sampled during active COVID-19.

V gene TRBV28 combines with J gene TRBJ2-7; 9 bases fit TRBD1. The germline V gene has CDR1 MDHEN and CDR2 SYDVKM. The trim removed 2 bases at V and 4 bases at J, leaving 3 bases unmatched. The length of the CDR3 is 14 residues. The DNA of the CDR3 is TGTGCCAGCAGTTTAGGGACAGGGACATACGAGCAGTACTTC. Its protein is CASSLGTGTYEQYF. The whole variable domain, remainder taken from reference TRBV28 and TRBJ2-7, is DVKVTQSSRYLVKRTGEKVFLECVQDMDHENMFWYRQDPGLGLRLIYFSYDVKMKEKGDIPEGYSVSREKKERFSLILESASTNQTSMYLCASSLGTGTYEQYFGPGTRLTVT.

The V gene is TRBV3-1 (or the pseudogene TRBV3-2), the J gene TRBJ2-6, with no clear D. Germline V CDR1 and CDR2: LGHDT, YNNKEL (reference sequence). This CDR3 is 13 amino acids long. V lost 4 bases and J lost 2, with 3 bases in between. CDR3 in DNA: TGTGCCAGCAGCCCCGCTGGGGCCAACGTCCTGACTTTC. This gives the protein CASSPAGANVLTF.

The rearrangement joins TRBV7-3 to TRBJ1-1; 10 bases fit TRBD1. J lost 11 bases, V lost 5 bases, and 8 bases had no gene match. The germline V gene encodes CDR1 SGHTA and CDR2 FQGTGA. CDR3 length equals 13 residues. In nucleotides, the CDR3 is TGTGCCAGCAGCCTCCGACAGGGGGCGCCGGCTTTCTTT. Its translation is CASSLRQGAPAFF.

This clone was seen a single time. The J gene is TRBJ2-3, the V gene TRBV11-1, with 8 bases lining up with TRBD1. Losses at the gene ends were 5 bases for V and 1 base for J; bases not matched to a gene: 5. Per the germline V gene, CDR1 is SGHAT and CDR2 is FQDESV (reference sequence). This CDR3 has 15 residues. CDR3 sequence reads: CASSGQGQRTDTQYF. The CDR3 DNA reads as TGTGCCAGCAGCGGACAGGGCCAACGCACAGATACGCAGTATTTT.

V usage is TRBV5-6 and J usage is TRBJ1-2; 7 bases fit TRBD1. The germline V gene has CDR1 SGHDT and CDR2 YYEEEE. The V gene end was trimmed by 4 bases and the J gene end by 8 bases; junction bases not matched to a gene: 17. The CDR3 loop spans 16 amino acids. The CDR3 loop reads CASSPEASGGKWGYTF. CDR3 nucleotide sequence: TGTGCCAGCAGCCCTGAGGCGTCAGGGGGGAAGTGGGGCTACACCTTC.

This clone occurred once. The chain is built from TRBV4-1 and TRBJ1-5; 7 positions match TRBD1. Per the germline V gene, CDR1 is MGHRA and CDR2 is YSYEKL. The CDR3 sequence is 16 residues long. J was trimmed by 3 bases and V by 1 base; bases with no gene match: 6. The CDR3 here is CASSQVLQGSNQPQHF. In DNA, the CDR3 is TGCGCCAGCAGCCAAGTCCTACAGGGGTCCAATCAGCCCCAGCATTTT.

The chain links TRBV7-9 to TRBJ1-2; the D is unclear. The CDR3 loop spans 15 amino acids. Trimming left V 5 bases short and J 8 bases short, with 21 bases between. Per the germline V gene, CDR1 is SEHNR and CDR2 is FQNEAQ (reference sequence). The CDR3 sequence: CASSLPIVITGGYTF. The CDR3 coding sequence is TGTGCCAGCAGCCTCCCGATCGTTATTACGGGAGGCTACACCTTC.

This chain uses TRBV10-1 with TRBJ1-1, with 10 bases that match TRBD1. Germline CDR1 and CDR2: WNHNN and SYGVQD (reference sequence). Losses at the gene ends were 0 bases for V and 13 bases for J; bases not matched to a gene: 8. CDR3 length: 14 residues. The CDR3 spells CASSESNWDRGVFF. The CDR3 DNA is TGCGCCAGCAGTGAGTCGAACTGGGACAGGGGAGTTTTCTTT.

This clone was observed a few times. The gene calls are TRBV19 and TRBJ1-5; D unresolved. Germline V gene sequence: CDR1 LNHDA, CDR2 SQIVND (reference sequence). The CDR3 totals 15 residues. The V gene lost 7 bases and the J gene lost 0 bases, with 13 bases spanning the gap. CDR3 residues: CASKITELSNQPQHF. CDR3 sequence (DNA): TGTGCCAGTAAAATCACAGAACTTAGCAATCAGCCCCAGCATTTT.

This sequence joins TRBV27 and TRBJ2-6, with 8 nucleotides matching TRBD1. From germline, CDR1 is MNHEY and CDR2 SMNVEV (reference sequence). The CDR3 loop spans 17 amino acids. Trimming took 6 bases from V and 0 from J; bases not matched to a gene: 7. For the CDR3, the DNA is TGTGCCAGCAGCGGCAGGGGGCTCCTCTCTGGGGCCAACGTCCTGACTTTC. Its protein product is CASSGRGLLSGANVLTF.

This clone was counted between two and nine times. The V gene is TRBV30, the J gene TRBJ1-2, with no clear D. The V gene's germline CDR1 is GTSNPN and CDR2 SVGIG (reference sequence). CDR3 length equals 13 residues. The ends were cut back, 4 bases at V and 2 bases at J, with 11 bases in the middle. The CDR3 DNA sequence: TGTGCCTGGACTGGAAAGCGAAACTATGGCTACACCTTC. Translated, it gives CAWTGKRNYGYTF.

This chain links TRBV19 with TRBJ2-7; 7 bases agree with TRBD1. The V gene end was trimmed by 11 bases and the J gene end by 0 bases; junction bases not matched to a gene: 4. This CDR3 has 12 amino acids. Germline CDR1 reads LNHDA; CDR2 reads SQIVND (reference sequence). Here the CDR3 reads CAARGNSYEQYF. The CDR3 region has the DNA TGTGCCGCCAGGGGGAACTCCTACGAGCAGTACTTC. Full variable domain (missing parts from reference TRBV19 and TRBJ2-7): DGGITQSPKYLFRKEGQNVTLSCEQNLNHDAMYWYRQDPGQGLRLIYYSQIVNDFQKGDIAEGYSVSREKKESFPLTVTSAQKNPTAFYLCAARGNSYEQYFGPGTRLTVT.

CDR3 nucleotides: TGTGCCAGCAGCTTCGGGGTAAACTCTGGAAACACCATATATTTT. This translates into CASSFGVNSGNTIYF. V is TRBV5-4 and J is TRBJ1-3; no firm D call. V gave up 2 bases and J gave up 0 bases, with 9 bases separating them. Germline CDR1 reads SGHNT; CDR2 reads YYREEE (reference sequence). This CDR3 has 15 residues.

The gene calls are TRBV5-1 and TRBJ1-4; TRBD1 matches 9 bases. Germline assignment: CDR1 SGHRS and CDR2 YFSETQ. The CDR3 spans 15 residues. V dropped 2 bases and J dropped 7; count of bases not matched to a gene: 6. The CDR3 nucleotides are TGCGCCAGCAGCTTCACAGGGGGCTTTTTTGAAAAACTGTTTTTT. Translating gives CASSFTGGFFEKLFF. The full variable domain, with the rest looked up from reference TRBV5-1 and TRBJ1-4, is KAGVTQTPRYLIKTRGQQVTLSCSPISGHRSVSWYQQTPGQGLQFLFEYFSETQRNKGNFPGRFSGRQFSNSRSEMNVSTLELGDSALYLCASSFTGGFFEKLFFGSGTQLSVL.

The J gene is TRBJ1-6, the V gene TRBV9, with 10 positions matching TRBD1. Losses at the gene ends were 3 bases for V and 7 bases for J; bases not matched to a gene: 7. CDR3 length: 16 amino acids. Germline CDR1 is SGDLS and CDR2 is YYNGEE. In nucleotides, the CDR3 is TGTGCCAGCAGCGCCCGCGGACAGGGGGTCAATTCACCCCTCCACTTT. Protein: CASSARGQGVNSPLHF.

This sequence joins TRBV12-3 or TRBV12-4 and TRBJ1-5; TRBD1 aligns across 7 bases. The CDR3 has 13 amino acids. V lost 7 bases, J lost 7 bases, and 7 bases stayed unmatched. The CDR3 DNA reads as TGTGCCAGCACCACAACAGGGGCCCAGCCCCAGCATTTT. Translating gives CASTTTGAQPQHF.

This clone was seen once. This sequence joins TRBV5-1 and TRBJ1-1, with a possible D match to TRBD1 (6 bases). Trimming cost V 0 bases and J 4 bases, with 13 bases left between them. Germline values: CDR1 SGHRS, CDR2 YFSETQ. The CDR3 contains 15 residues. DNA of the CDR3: TGCGCCAGCAGCTTGGGGCCACAGGGAAGCACTGAAGCTTTCTTT. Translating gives CASSLGPQGSTEAFF.

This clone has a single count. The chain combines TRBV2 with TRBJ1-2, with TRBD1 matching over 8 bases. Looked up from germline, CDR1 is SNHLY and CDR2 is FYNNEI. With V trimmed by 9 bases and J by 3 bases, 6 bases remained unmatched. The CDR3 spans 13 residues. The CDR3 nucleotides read TGTGCCAGTTCAGGGGGCGCTCACTATGGCTACACCTTC. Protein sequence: CASSGGAHYGYTF.

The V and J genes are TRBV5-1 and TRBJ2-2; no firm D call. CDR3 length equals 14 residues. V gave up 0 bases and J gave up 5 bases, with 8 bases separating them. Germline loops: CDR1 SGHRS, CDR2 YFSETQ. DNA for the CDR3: TGCGCCAGCAGCTTGGATTCTATAACCGGGGAGCTGTTTTTT. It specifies CASSLDSITGELFF.